A single sample gave rise to the 7 T cell receptor beta chains below, sequenced in a study of cytomegalovirus exposure and HLA in healthy donors. Use of 60 Vbeta and 13 Jbeta primers characterized the PCR. Clones were read by immunoSEQ multiplex PCR, and TCRdb kept only the in-frame ones, dropping some. The sample carries about 160,000 clones, about 80% recorded once. Sequenced sample: PBMCs. These receptors were taken from a man younger than 35 in good health and CMV-seropositive.

The rearrangement links TRBV9 to TRBJ2-7; D gene uncertain. The CDR3 extends over 12 amino acids. The ends were cut back, 3 bases at V and 2 bases at J, with 6 bases in the middle. The germline CDR1 and CDR2 sequences are SGDLS and YYNGEE. The CDR3 DNA is TGTGCCAGCAGCGCAGTCCCCTACGAGCAGTACTTC. Protein sequence: CASSAVPYEQYF.

The chain employs TRBV5-1 and TRBJ1-3; D might be TRBD1 (5 bases). The CDR3 covers 16 residues. Germline lookup yields CDR1 SGHRS and CDR2 YFSETQ. Trimming left V 6 bases short and J 0 bases short, with 16 bases between. The CDR3 sequence: CASNPGTTSSGNTIYF. In DNA, the CDR3 is TGCGCCAGCAACCCCGGGACTACCAGCTCTGGAAACACCATATATTTT.

V is TRBV28 and J is TRBJ2-5, with D possibly being TRBD1 (6 bases). Looked up from germline, CDR1 is MDHEN and CDR2 is SYDVKM. The ends were cut back, 5 bases at V and 1 base at J, with 11 bases in the middle. The CDR3 sequence is 14 residues long. In DNA, the CDR3 is TGTGCCAGCAGTGCCAGACAGGTCCAAGAGACCCAGTACTTC. Protein product: CASSARQVQETQYF.

The V call is TRBV19, the J call TRBJ2-3, with D unclear. This CDR3 region has 14 residues. V lost 1 base, J lost 6 bases, and 11 bases lay in between. Germline CDR1 is LNHDA and CDR2 is SQIVND (reference sequence). CDR3 DNA sequence: TGTGCCAGTAGTATAGGTGGTAGCTACGATACGCAGTATTTT. Translated, it gives CASSIGGSYDTQYF.

V is TRBV10-3 and J is TRBJ2-1; the D gene is possibly TRBD1 (5 bases). This CDR3 has 11 amino acids. V gave up 8 bases and J gave up 7 bases, with 9 bases separating them. The germline CDR1 and CDR2 sequences are ENHRY and SYGVKD. The CDR3 reads CAISSGNEQFF. CDR3 DNA sequence: TGTGCCATCTCCTCAGGGAATGAGCAGTTCTTC.

The chain joins TRBV19 to TRBJ2-1; 9 bases are a match to TRBD1. With 7 bases clipped from V and 3 bases from J, the junction kept 4 bases outside the gene matches. The CDR3 totals 14 residues. CDR1 LNHDA and CDR2 SQIVND come from the germline V gene (reference sequence). CDR3 bases: TGTGCCAGTACGGACAGGGGATTCTACAATGAGCAGTTCTTC. Translation gives CASTDRGFYNEQFF.

The chain combines TRBV10-2 with TRBJ2-1; D is uncertain. In germline, CDR1 is WSHSY, CDR2 SAAADI. CDR3 length equals 13 residues. V lost 4 bases, J lost 6 bases, and 10 bases lay in between. The CDR3 bases are TGCGCCAGCAGTGTTTACACATCCAATGAGCAGTTCTTC. Its protein product is CASSVYTSNEQFF.